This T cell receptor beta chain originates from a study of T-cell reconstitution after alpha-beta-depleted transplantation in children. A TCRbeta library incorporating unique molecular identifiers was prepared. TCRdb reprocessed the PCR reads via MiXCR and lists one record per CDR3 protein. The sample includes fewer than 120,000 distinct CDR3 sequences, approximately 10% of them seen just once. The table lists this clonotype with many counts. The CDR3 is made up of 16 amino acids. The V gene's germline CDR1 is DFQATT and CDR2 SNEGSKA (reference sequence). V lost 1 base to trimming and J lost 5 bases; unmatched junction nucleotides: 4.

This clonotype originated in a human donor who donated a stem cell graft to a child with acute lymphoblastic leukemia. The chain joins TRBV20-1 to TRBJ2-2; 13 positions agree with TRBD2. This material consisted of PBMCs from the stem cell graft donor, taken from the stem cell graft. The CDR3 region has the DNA TGCAGTGCTAGAGGGGGACTAGCGGGACGGACCGGGGAGCTGTTTTTT. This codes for CSARGGLAGRTGELFF.